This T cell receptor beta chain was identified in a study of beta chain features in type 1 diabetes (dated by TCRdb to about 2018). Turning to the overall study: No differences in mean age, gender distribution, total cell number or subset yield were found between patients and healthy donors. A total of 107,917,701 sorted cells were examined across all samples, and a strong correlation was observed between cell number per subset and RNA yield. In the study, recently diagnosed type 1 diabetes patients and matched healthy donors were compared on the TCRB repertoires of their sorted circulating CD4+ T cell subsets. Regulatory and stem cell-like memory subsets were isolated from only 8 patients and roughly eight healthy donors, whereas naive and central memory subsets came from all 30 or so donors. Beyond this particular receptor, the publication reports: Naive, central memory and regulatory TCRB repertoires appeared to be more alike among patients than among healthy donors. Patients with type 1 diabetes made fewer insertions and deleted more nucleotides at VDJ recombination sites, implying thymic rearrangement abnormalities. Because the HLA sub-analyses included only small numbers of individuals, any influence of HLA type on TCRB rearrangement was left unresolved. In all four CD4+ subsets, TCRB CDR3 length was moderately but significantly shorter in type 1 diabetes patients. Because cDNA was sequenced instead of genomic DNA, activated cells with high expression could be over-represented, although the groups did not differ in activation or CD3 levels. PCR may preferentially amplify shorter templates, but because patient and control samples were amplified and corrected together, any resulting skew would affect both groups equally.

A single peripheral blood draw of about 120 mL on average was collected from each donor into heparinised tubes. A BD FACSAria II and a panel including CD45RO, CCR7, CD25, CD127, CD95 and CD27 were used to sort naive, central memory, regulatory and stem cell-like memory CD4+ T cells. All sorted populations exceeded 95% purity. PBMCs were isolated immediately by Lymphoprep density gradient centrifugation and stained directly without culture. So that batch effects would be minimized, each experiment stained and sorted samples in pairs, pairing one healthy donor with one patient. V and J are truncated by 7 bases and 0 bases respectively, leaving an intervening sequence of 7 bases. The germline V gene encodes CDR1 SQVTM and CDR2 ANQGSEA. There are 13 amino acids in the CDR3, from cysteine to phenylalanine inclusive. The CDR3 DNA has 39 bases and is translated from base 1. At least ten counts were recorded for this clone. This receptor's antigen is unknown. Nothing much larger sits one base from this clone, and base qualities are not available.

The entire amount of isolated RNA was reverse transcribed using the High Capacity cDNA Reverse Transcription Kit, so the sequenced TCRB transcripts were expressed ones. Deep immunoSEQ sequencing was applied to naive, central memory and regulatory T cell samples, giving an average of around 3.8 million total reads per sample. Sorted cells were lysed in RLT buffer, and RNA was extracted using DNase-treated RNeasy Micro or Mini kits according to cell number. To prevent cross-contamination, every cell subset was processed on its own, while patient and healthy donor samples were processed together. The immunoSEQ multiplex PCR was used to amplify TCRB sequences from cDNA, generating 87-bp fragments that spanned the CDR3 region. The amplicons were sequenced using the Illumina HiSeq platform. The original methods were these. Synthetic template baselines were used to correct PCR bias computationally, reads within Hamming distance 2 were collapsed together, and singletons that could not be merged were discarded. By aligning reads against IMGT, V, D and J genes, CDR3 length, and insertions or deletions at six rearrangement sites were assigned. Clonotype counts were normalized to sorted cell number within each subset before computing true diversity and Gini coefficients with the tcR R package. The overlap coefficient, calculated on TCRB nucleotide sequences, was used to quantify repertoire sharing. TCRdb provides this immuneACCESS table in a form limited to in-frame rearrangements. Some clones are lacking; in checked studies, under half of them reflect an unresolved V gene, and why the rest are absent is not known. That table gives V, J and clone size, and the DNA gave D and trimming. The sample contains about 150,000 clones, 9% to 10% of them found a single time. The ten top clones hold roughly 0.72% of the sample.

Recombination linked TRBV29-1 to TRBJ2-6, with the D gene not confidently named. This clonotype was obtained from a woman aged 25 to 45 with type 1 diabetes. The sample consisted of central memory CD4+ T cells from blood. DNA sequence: TGCAGCGCCCGGAGCTCTGGGGCCAACGTCCTGACTTTC. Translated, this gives CSARSSGANVLTF.